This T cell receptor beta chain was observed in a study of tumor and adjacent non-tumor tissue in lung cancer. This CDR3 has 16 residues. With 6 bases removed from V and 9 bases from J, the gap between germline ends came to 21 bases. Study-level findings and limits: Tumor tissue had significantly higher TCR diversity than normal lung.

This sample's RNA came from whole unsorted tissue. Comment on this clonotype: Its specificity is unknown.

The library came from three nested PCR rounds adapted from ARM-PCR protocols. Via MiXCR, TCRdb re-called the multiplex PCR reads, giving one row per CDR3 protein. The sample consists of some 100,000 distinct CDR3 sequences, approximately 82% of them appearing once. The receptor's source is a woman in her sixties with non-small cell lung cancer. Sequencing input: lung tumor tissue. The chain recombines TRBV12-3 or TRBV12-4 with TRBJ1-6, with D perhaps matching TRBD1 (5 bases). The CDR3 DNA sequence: TGTGCCAGCAGACCCGGTAGGGGCAAGACTAGTTCACCCCTCCACTTT. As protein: CASRPGRGKTSSPLHF.